This is a list of T cell receptor beta chains from one sample in a study of blood T cell repertoires in COVID-19. The protocol was immunoSEQ multiplex PCR, while the TCRdb copy is restricted to in-frame clones and leaves out a portion. Of approximately 68,000 clones listed, roughly nine tenths are singletons. The sequencing sample was made of peripheral blood. All receptors derive from a man aged 45-65 years with active COVID-19. Each CDR3 is given with its conserved first and last residue. Fields, in order: CDR3 protein, CDR3 DNA, D gene, J gene, V gene, clone size. D genes are given only for firm matches. Size is stated for part of the rows, as once, few or many counts, or as a class when the clone is expanded.

CDR3: CASSQDRVTSYEQYF; DNA: TGCGCCAGCAGCCAGGACAGGGTCACCTCCTACGAGCAGTACTTC; D: TRBD1; J: TRBJ2-7; V: TRBV5-1; size: NA
CDR3: CASSTTGVQFF; DNA: TGTGCCAGCAGTACTACAGGGGTGCAGTTCTTC; D: TRBD1; J: TRBJ2-1; V: TRBV12-3/TRBV12-4; size: once
CDR3: CASSLEQGMRGNEQYF; DNA: TGCGCCAGCAGCTTAGAACAGGGCATGAGGGGGAACGAGCAGTACTTC; D: NA; J: TRBJ2-7; V: TRBV5-1; size: NA
CDR3: CASSQDVGTGYGYTF; DNA: TGCGCCAGCAGCCAAGATGTAGGGACAGGGTATGGCTACACCTTC; D: TRBD1; J: TRBJ1-2; V: TRBV4-3; size: NA
CDR3: CSVEGEGPNSLAAYNEQFF; DNA: TGCAGCGTTGAAGGGGAGGGTCCCAACTCCCTCGCCGCCTACAATGAGCAGTTCTTC; D: TRBD2; J: TRBJ2-1; V: TRBV29-1; size: NA
CDR3: CASRGGSSYNEQFF; DNA: TGTGCCAGCAGGGGCGGGAGTTCCTACAATGAGCAGTTCTTC; D: TRBD2; J: TRBJ2-1; V: TRBV11-2; size: NA
CDR3: CASSQGRGRTNEKLFF; DNA: TGTGCCAGCAGCCAAGGCAGGGGGCGAACTAATGAAAAACTGTTTTTT; D: TRBD1; J: TRBJ1-4; V: TRBV3-1/TRBV3-2; size: NA
CDR3: CASSPIAKYNEQFF; DNA: TGTGCCAGCAGCCCAATCGCTAAATACAATGAGCAGTTCTTC; D: NA; J: TRBJ2-1; V: TRBV14; size: once
CDR3: CASWRGDTDTQYF; DNA: TGCGCCAGCTGGCGGGGCGACACAGATACGCAGTATTTT; D: NA; J: TRBJ2-3; V: TRBV5-1; size: NA
CDR3: CASSVAVWETQYF; DNA: TGTGCCAGCAGCGTAGCGGTATGGGAGACCCAGTACTTC; D: NA; J: TRBJ2-5; V: TRBV9; size: NA
CDR3: CASSEIGGEQETQYF; DNA: TGCGCCAGCAGTGAGATAGGGGGCGAACAAGAGACCCAGTACTTC; D: TRBD1; J: TRBJ2-5; V: TRBV10-2; size: once
CDR3: CASSLNPGTGGYEQYF; DNA: TGTGCCAGCAGTCTCAATCCCGGGACAGGGGGTTACGAGCAGTACTTC; D: TRBD1; J: TRBJ2-7; V: TRBV27; size: NA
CDR3: CASSIGQLSETQYF; DNA: TGTGCCAGTAGTATCGGACAGCTGAGTGAGACCCAGTACTTC; D: NA; J: TRBJ2-5; V: TRBV19; size: NA
CDR3: CASSLSRQVNQPQHF; DNA: TGTGCCAGCAGCTTATCACGACAAGTAAATCAGCCCCAGCATTTT; D: NA; J: TRBJ1-5; V: TRBV7-2; size: NA
CDR3: CASSYPGQGGLSGNTIYF; DNA: TGTGCCAGCAGCTACCCGGGACAGGGGGGCCTCTCTGGAAACACCATATATTTT; D: TRBD1; J: TRBJ1-3; V: TRBV7-8; size: NA
CDR3: CASSYSPGQIKGYTF; DNA: TGTGCCAGCAGTTATTCCCCGGGACAGATAAAAGGCTACACCTTC; D: TRBD1; J: TRBJ1-2; V: TRBV6-5; size: NA
CDR3: CASSLVRGTNTGELFF; DNA: TGTGCCAGCAGCTTAGTTCGCGGGACGAACACCGGGGAGCTGTTTTTT; D: NA; J: TRBJ2-2; V: TRBV11-3; size: NA
CDR3: CASSFGRDQPQHF; DNA: TGTGCCAGCAGCTTCGGCAGGGATCAGCCCCAGCATTTT; D: NA; J: TRBJ1-5; V: TRBV7-2; size: NA
CDR3: CASSSLVSGGAGTDTQYF; DNA: TGTGCCAGCAGTTCCCTTGTTAGCGGGGGGGCCGGCACAGATACGCAGTATTTT; D: TRBD2; J: TRBJ2-3; V: TRBV28; size: NA
CDR3: CASSQAAGLLNEQFF; DNA: TGCGCCAGCAGCCAAGCAGCGGGATTATTAAATGAGCAGTTCTTC; D: TRBD2; J: TRBJ2-1; V: TRBV5-1; size: NA
CDR3: CASSHFRRDRAFF; DNA: TGCGCCAGCAGCCACTTCCGCCGGGACAGGGCTTTCTTT; D: TRBD1; J: TRBJ1-1; V: TRBV4-1; size: NA
CDR3: CASTSNGQAPGNTIYF; DNA: TGTGCCAGCACATCAAATGGACAGGCCCCTGGAAACACCATATATTTT; D: TRBD1; J: TRBJ1-3; V: TRBV11-1; size: NA
CDR3: CARGLPGGETQYF; DNA: TGTGCCAGGGGACTCCCGGGTGGGGAGACCCAGTACTTC; D: NA; J: TRBJ2-5; V: TRBV2; size: NA
CDR3: CASSNTLAGEAEQFF; DNA: TGTGCCAGCAGCAATACTTTAGCGGGAGAGGCTGAGCAGTTCTTC; D: TRBD2; J: TRBJ2-1; V: TRBV7-3; size: NA
CDR3: CASGPQGARMYEQYF; DNA: TGTGCCAGCGGGCCACAGGGGGCAAGGATGTACGAGCAGTACTTC; D: TRBD1; J: TRBJ2-7; V: TRBV9; size: NA
CDR3: CASGDVGELFF; DNA: TGTGCCAGCGGAGATGTCGGGGAGCTGTTTTTT; D: NA; J: TRBJ2-2; V: TRBV12-3/TRBV12-4; size: NA
CDR3: CASPNRQGPIYEQYF; DNA: TGTGCCAGTCCGAACCGACAGGGGCCCATCTACGAGCAGTACTTC; D: TRBD1; J: TRBJ2-7; V: TRBV19; size: once
CDR3: CVSSLDQGERDEQFF; DNA: TGTGTCAGCAGCTTAGATCAGGGGGAGAGGGATGAGCAGTTCTTC; D: TRBD1; J: TRBJ2-1; V: TRBV11-3; size: NA
CDR3: CASSPPTGMLQGEQYF; DNA: TGTGCCAGCAGCCCACCGACAGGGATGCTGCAAGGCGAGCAGTACTTC; D: TRBD1; J: TRBJ2-7; V: TRBV7-9; size: NA